This section outlines one TCR beta chain sequence together with its context. The antigen remains undetermined. The sample belongs to a study of T cells after yellow fever vaccination. TCRdb used MiXCR to reprocess the 5' RACE reads, holding one entry per CDR3 protein. The profile shows about 300,000 distinct CDR3 sequences, less than 9.5% of them singletons. Trimming took 2 bases from V and 7 from J, leaving 10 bases between them. From germline, CDR1 is SGHRS and CDR2 YFSETQ. The length of the CDR3 is 12 residues. Overall study findings and caveats: Repertoires obtained by FACS sorting could include abundant clonotypes that entered as contaminants from the bulk population. By day 5 rather than day 15, the secondary response had peaked, though it was weaker.

The clonotype was recovered from a man younger than 35 who received the YFV17D yellow fever vaccine. Sequenced material: CD4+ T cells sorted from PBMCs, taken 5 days after the yellow fever booster vaccination. J is TRBJ2-7 and V is TRBV5-1; D gene unclear. The CDR3 protein is CASSFGSQEQYF. The CDR3 DNA is TGCGCCAGCAGCTTCGGAAGCCAAGAGCAGTACTTC.